This passage covers 10 T cell receptor beta chains from one sample sequenced in a study of T-cell memory formation after mild COVID-19. TCRdb recomputed calls from the 5' RACE reads with MiXCR, one row per CDR3 protein. Of 210,000 or so distinct CDR3 sequences listed, approximately 10% are singletons. Source material: PBMCs or a T cell subset sorted from them (not recorded which). These receptors came from a man between 18 and 29 years old who had mild COVID-19 (a few samples of this study predate the infection). Cell type and time point are not known.

The genes are TRBV11-2 and TRBJ1-1; D gene unclear. This CDR3 has 12 amino acids. V lost 3 bases, J lost 10 bases, and 12 bases lay in between. Germline V gives CDR1 SGHAT, CDR2 FQNNGV. DNA of the CDR3: TGTGCCAGCAGCTTGTGGAAACTGGGAGCTTTCTTT. Translated, it gives CASSLWKLGAFF. Full variable domain (rest looked up from reference TRBV11-2 and TRBJ1-1): EAGVAQSPRYKIIEKRQSVAFWCNPISGHATLYWYQQILGQGPKLLIQFQNNGVVDDSQLPKDRFSAERLKGVDSTLKIQPAKLEDSAVYLCASSLWKLGAFFGQGTRLTVV.

This clonotype appeared many times. This chain's CDR3 is CASSSGRFYEQYF. CDR3 nucleotide sequence: TGTGCCAGCAGCTCGGGACGGTTCTACGAGCAGTACTTC. The J gene is TRBJ2-7, the V gene TRBV5-5; D is tentatively TRBD1 or TRBD2 (5 bases each). The germline V and J ends were trimmed by 3 bases and 3 bases, with 10 bases remaining between them. The CDR3 covers 13 residues. Looked up from germline, CDR1 is SGHKS and CDR2 is YYEKEE (reference sequence).

This clonotype was observed a handful of times. This chain uses TRBV3-1 with TRBJ1-6; D is perhaps TRBD1 (5 bases). The CDR3 is made up of 16 amino acids. V gave up 4 bases and J gave up 0 bases, with 10 bases separating them. Germline CDR1 is LGHDT and CDR2 is YNNKEL (reference sequence). The chain's CDR3 is CASSPLRGSYNSPLHF. CDR3 in DNA: TGTGCCAGCAGCCCCCTAAGGGGCTCCTATAATTCACCCCTCCACTTT.

V usage is TRBV3-1 and J usage is TRBJ2-1; unclear D gene. V gave up 1 base and J gave up 10 bases, with 8 bases separating them. Germline V CDR1 and CDR2: LGHDT, YNNKEL (reference sequence). This CDR3 has 12 amino acids. The chain's CDR3 is CASSQVLAEQFF. The CDR3 DNA is TGTGCCAGCAGCCAAGTTCTTGCCGAGCAGTTCTTC.

This clonotype turned up a few times. V usage is TRBV24-1 and J usage is TRBJ2-3, with 8 nucleotides matching TRBD2. This CDR3 has 14 residues. CDR1 and CDR2 (germline): KGHDR, SFDVKD. V trimming: 12 bases; J trimming: 6 bases; junction bases outside the gene matches: 13. The CDR3 DNA is TGTGCCTCCGGGGGGGGGACTCACGGGGATACGCAGTATTTT. It yields the protein CASGGGTHGDTQYF.

The J gene is TRBJ1-2, the V gene TRBV18; D gene ambiguous. Germline V gene lookup returns CDR1 KGHSH and CDR2 LQKENI. Trimming removed 1 base from V and 0 bases from J, with 9 bases in between. This CDR3 comprises 15 residues. CDR3 bases: TGTGCCAGCTCACCACTCCGGGATCCTAACTATGGCTACACCTTC. Protein product: CASSPLRDPNYGYTF.

V and J are TRBV10-3 and TRBJ1-2; D gene ambiguous. V dropped 3 bases and J dropped 3 bases, with 11 bases sitting between them. The germline gives CDR1 ENHRY, CDR2 SYGVKD. The CDR3 is made up of 14 amino acids. DNA for the CDR3: TGTGCCATCAGTGATCGGGCCTGGGACTATGGCTACACCTTC. Its protein is CAISDRAWDYGYTF.

The gene calls are TRBV4-2 and TRBJ2-3; 8 nucleotides agree with TRBD2. The CDR3 covers 15 residues. CDR1 is LGHNA and CDR2 is YNFKEQ in the germline V gene. The V gene end was trimmed by 4 bases and the J gene end by 7 bases; junction bases not matched to a gene: 10. CDR3 residues: CASSRPGTRIYTQYF. The CDR3 bases are TGTGCCAGCAGCCGCCCCGGGACTAGGATATATACGCAGTATTTT.

This clonotype was counted only a few times. The chain recombines TRBV12-3 or TRBV12-4 with TRBJ1-5; 7 bases agree with TRBD1. V shed 6 bases and J 4 bases; nucleotides not matched to a gene: 6. This CDR3 is built from 14 residues. CDR3 in amino acids: CASSREGANQPQHF. Written as DNA, the CDR3 is TGTGCCAGCAGCAGGGAGGGGGCGAATCAGCCCCAGCATTTT.

Ten or more counts support this clonotype. The chain is built from TRBV7-2 and TRBJ2-7, with no clear D. CDR3 size: 18 residues. The germline CDR1 and CDR2 sequences are SGHTA and FQGNSA. Trimming stripped 1 base from V and 1 base from J, with 20 bases between. CDR3 sequence (DNA): TGTGCCAGCAGCTTAGGGGTTCTAAAGGACCGACGATCCTACGAGCAGTACGTC. It codes for CASSLGVLKDRRSYEQYV.